What follows describes a single T cell receptor (beta chain). The antigen is undetermined. The PCR was carried out with 60 Vbeta primers and 13 Jbeta primers. Only in-frame clones appear in the TCRdb table, and some are missing; sequencing was by immunoSEQ multiplex PCR. The data hold 150,000 to 190,000 clones, with around 84% observed a single time. The data were taken from a study of cytomegalovirus exposure and HLA in healthy donors. Study conclusions and caveats: Reports indicated that the classifier achieved high specificity and sensitivity in diagnosing cytomegalovirus status.

The length of the CDR3 is 14 residues. Germline values: CDR1 SEHNR, CDR2 FQNEAQ (reference sequence). The V gene lost 5 bases and the J gene lost 4 bases, with 12 bases spanning the gap. The sample taken for sequencing was PBMCs. This sequence was found in a woman under 30 in good health and CMV-seronegative. The chain combines TRBV7-9 with TRBJ2-1; D call uncertain. Here the CDR3 DNA reads TGTGCCAGCAGCGCGACGGGTCCTTACAATGAGCAGTTCTTC. It encodes CASSATGPYNEQFF.